This note documents a single TCR beta chain sequence. Its antigen is still unknown. Trimming cost V 2 bases and J 3 bases, with 11 bases left between them. The CDR3 sequence is 15 residues long. Germline lookup yields CDR1 GTSNPN and CDR2 SVGIG (reference sequence). The data were obtained in a study of shared clonotypes between healthy human individuals. General study results and limits: Although depth was large, rarefaction showed that sequencing of the sorted subsets was incomplete.

Measured with immunoSEQ multiplex PCR; TCRdb has only the in-frame clones, and not every one. The sample has around 2,100,000 clones; about 95% are singletons. The naive CD8 population came from CD45RO-negative cells selected for CCR7, without terminally differentiated effector memory CD45RA+ cells. The chain joins TRBV30 to TRBJ1-6, with a tentative D call TRBD1 (6 bases). The sample taken for sequencing was naive CD8+ T cells sorted from blood. The receptor was derived from a man younger than 30 in good health. The CDR3 loop is CAWSSRGIYNSPLHF. The CDR3 DNA is TGTGCCTGGAGTAGTAGGGGGATCTATAATTCACCCCTCCACTTT.